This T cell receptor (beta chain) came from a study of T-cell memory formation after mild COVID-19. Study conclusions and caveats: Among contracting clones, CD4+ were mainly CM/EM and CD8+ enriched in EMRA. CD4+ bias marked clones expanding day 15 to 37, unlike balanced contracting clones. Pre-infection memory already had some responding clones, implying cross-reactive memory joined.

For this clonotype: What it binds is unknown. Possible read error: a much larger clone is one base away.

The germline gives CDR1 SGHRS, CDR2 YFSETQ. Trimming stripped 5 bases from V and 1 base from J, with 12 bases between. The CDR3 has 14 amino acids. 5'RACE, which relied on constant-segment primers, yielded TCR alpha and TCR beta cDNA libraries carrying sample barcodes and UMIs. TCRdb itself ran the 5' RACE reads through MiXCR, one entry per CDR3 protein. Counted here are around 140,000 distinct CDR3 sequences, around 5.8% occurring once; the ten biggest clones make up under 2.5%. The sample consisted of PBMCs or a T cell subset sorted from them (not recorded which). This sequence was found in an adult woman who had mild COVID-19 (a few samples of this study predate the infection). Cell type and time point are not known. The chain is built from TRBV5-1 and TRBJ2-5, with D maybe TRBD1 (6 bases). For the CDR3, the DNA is TGCGCCAGCAGATCCCCAGGGGCCCAAGAGACCCAGTACTTC. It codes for CASRSPGAQETQYF.